Below are 7 T cell receptor beta chains sequenced from a single sample in a study of early T cells in non-severe SARS-CoV-2 infection. Each CDR3 protein gets one entry after TCRdb re-called the 5' RACE reads with MiXCR. The data hold approximately 70,000 distinct CDR3 sequences, with around 12% observed a single time. This specimen consisted of whole blood, obtained at baseline. These receptors all come from an adult who was a healthcare worker with PCR-confirmed SARS-CoV-2 infection or an uninfected control (not recorded which). The donor label of this sample is uncertain.

This clonotype was detected a few times. The rearrangement uses TRBV6-6 and TRBJ2-3, with D unclear. The ends were cut back, 0 bases at V and 6 bases at J, with 4 bases in the middle. CDR3 length: 12 residues. Germline CDR1 and CDR2: MNHNY and SVGAGI (reference sequence). CDR3 in amino acids: CASSYSRDTQYF. In DNA form, the CDR3 reads TGTGCCAGCAGTTACTCCCGGGATACGCAGTATTTT.

This clonotype was detected only a few times. The chain uses TRBV20-1 and TRBJ2-4; 7 bases are a match to TRBD2. Germline V CDR1 and CDR2: DFQATT, SNEGSKA (reference sequence). CDR3 size: 12 residues. V lost 6 bases and J lost 11; bases outside the gene matches: 10. The CDR3 protein is CSAWETGGVQYF. The DNA of the CDR3 is TGCAGTGCCTGGGAGACTGGGGGGGTTCAGTACTTC.

The chain is built from TRBV5-1 and TRBJ2-7, with D tentatively TRBD2 (6 bases). V dropped 0 bases and J dropped 2 bases, with 9 bases sitting between them. The length of the CDR3 is 14 residues. Germline V gene lookup returns CDR1 SGHRS and CDR2 YFSETQ. CDR3 in DNA: TGCGCCAGCAGCTTGGGGGCGGGACCCTACGAGCAGTACTTC. It encodes CASSLGAGPYEQYF.

This clonotype was detected many times. CDR3 DNA: TGTGCCTGGATCGTAATGGGGCACACTGAAGCTTTCTTT. It is translated as CAWIVMGHTEAFF. The chain uses TRBV30 and TRBJ1-1, with D tentatively TRBD1 (5 bases). This CDR3 spans 13 amino acids. Germline lookup yields CDR1 GTSNPN and CDR2 SVGIG (reference sequence). V lost 4 bases to trimming and J lost 3 bases, with 12 bases between them.

V gene TRBV6-6 combines with J gene TRBJ2-5; a possible D gene is TRBD2 (6 bases). V dropped 0 bases and J dropped 1 base, with 21 bases sitting between them. The CDR3 totals 19 residues. Germline V gene sequence: CDR1 MNHNY, CDR2 SVGAGI (reference sequence). The CDR3 DNA follows: TGTGCCAGCAGTTACTCTTCGCAGACTAGTAGGGGAACCCAAGAGACCCAGTACTTC. This gives the protein CASSYSSQTSRGTQETQYF.

The chain employs TRBV10-3 and TRBJ2-2; D gene ambiguous. V lost 6 bases and J 4 bases, leaving 15 bases between the germline ends. The V gene's germline CDR1 is ENHRY and CDR2 SYGVKD. The CDR3 is 15 residues long. The CDR3 region has the DNA TGTGCCATCAGGGACCCCTCTTCTGGCACCGGGGAGCTGTTTTTT. Translating gives CAIRDPSSGTGELFF.

This clonotype was counted a few times. This chain joins TRBV6-2 or TRBV6-3 and TRBJ2-4; a weak D match, TRBD2 (6 bases). Trimming pared 0 bases from V and 2 bases from J, leaving 17 bases between. CDR1 and CDR2 from the germline V gene are MNHEY and SVGEGT. The CDR3 is 18 amino acids. This CDR3 reads CASSYSISGVRPKNIQYF. Here the CDR3 DNA reads TGTGCCAGCAGTTACTCGATATCGGGGGTTAGGCCCAAAAACATTCAGTACTTC.